The source of this TCR beta chain is a study of radiotherapy plus CTLA-4 blockade in lung cancer. About the research overall: For 15% to 20% of patients, objective responses occurred, and roughly 30% had disease control.

Focal radiation plus CTLA-4 blockade with ipilimumab was administered to patients who had chemo-refractory metastatic non-small-cell lung cancer. Germline V lookup: CDR1 SNHLY, CDR2 FYNNEI. The CDR3 loop spans 15 amino acids. The J segment lost 4 bases and the V segment lost 6 bases, leaving 5 bases of the junction unmatched. The repertoire was sequenced with immunoSEQ multiplex PCR; TCRdb's copy has only in-frame clones and lacks some. The sample has roughly 90,000 clones; over 70% are singletons. This sequence joins TRBV2 and TRBJ2-5; 13 bases are a match to TRBD2. The material sequenced was peripheral blood, taken from a patient treated with radiotherapy plus ipilimumab. The sequence derives from a human donor with non-small cell lung cancer who had a partial response to radiotherapy plus ipilimumab. Some clones in this sample may be carry-over from other donors' samples. CDR3 loop: CASRFRLAGGETQYF. The CDR3 DNA reads TGTGCCAGCAGGTTTAGACTAGCGGGAGGAGAGACCCAGTACTTC.